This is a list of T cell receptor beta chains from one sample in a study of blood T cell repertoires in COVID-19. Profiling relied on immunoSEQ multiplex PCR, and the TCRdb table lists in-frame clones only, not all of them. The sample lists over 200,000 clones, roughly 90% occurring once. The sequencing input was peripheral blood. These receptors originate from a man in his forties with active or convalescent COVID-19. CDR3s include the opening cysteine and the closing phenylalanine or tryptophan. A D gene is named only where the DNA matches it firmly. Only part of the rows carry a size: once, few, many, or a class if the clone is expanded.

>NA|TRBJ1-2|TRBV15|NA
CATSSISHEREMDYGYTF
TGTGCCACCAGCAGTATTAGTCACGAGAGGGAGATGGACTATGGCTACACCTTC
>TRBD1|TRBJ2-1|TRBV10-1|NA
CASSGDRGSNEQFF
TGCGCCAGCAGTGGGGACAGGGGGAGCAATGAGCAGTTCTTC
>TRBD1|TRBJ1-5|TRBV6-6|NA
CASSYWTGEGQPQHF
TGTGCCAGCAGTTACTGGACAGGGGAGGGTCAGCCCCAGCATTTT
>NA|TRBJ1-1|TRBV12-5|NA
CASGLRTSGEAFF
TGTGCTAGTGGTCTCCGGACGAGCGGGGAAGCTTTCTTT
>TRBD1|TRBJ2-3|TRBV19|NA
CASRGTGGRDTQYF
TGTGCCAGTAGAGGGACAGGGGGCAGGGATACGCAGTATTTT
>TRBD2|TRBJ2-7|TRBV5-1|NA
CASSLDAGGRTYEQYF
TGCGCCAGCAGCTTGGATGCCGGCGGGAGGACCTACGAGCAGTACTTC
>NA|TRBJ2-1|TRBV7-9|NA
CASSLMMGGAPYNEQFF
TGTGCCAGCAGCCTGATGATGGGGGGAGCCCCCTACAATGAGCAGTTCTTC
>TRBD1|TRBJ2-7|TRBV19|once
CASSHGTVYEQYF
TGTGCCAGTAGTCACGGGACAGTCTACGAGCAGTACTTC
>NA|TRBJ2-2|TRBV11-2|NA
CASSPRGGLGANTGELFF
TGTGCCAGCAGCCCGAGGGGGGGTCTTGGCGCGAACACCGGGGAGCTGTTTTTT
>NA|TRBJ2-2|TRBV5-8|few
CASSYRQVDTGELFF
TGTGCCAGCAGCTACCGACAGGTGGACACCGGGGAGCTGTTTTTT
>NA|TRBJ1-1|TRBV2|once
CASRWTDSREAFF
TGTGCCAGCAGATGGACGGACTCCCGTGAAGCTTTCTTT
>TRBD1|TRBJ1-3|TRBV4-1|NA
CASSQMGQYSGNTIYF
TGCGCCAGCAGCCAAATGGGACAGTACTCTGGAAACACCATATATTTT
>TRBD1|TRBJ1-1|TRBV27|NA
CASSLSIRGTEAFF
TGTGCCAGCAGTTTGTCAATCAGGGGGACTGAAGCTTTCTTT
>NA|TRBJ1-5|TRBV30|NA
CAWSGGPGQPQHF
TGTGCCTGGTCGGGGGGACCGGGTCAGCCCCAGCATTTT
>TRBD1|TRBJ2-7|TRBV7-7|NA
CASSTGQGAGEQYF
TGTGCCAGCAGCACCGGACAGGGGGCTGGTGAGCAGTACTTC
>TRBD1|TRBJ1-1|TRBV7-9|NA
CASSLAPKGALTEAFF
TGTGCCAGCAGCTTAGCGCCGAAGGGGGCGCTGACTGAAGCTTTCTTT
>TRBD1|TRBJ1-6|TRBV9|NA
CASSVGTVYNSPLHF
TGTGCCAGCAGCGTGGGGACAGTCTATAATTCACCCCTCCACTTT
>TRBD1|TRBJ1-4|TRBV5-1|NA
CASSLVGQLNEKLFF
TGCGCCAGCAGCTTGGTGGGACAGCTTAATGAAAAACTGTTTTTT
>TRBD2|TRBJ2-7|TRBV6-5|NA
CASSYVQRDYEQYF
TGTGCCAGCAGTTACGTACAGCGGGACTACGAGCAGTACTTC
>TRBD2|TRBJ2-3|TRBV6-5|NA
CASSYLAGGTDTQYF
TGTGCCAGCAGTTACCTAGCGGGAGGGACGGATACGCAGTATTTT
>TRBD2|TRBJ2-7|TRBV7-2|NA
CASSIGTSGAYEQYF
TGTGCCAGCAGCATCGGGACTAGCGGGGCCTACGAGCAGTACTTC
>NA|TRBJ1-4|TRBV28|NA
CASSRRQKLFF
TGTGCCAGCAGCCGGCGGCAAAAACTGTTTTTT
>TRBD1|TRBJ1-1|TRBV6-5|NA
CASSYEAGGEAFF
TGTGCCAGCAGTTACGAGGCAGGGGGTGAAGCTTTCTTT
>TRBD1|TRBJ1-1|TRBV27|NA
CASSSSGTGGLNTEAFF
TGTGCCAGCAGTTCCTCCGGGACAGGGGGATTGAACACTGAAGCTTTCTTT
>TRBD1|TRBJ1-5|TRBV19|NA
CASSLRDRVNQPQHF
TGTGCCAGTAGTCTCCGGGACAGGGTTAATCAGCCCCAGCATTTT
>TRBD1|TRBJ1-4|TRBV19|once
CASSHGQGFEKLFF
TGTGCCAGTAGCCATGGACAGGGGTTTGAAAAACTGTTTTTT
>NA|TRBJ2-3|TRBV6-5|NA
CASRSGDTQYF
TGTGCCAGCAGAAGCGGAGATACGCAGTATTTT
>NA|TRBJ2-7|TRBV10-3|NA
CAISELQEQYF
TGTGCCATCAGTGAGTTACAAGAGCAGTACTTC
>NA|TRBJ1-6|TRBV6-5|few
CASSYSSNSPLHF
TGTGCCAGCAGTTACTCCTCTAATTCACCCCTCCACTTT
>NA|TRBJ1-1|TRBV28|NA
CASSLTAPAGEAFF
TGTGCCAGCAGTTTAACGGCACCCGCGGGTGAAGCTTTCTTT
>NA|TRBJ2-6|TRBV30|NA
CAWSWGVTPSGANVLTF
TGTGCCTGGAGCTGGGGAGTCACACCATCTGGGGCCAACGTCCTGACTTTC
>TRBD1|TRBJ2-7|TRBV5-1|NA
CASRAGTGTSYEQYF
TGCGCCAGCAGGGCCGGGACAGGGACCTCCTACGAGCAGTACTTC
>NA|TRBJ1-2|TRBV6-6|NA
CASTPDRNYGYTF
TGTGCCAGCACCCCGGACAGAAACTATGGCTACACCTTC
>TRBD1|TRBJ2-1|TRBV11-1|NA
CASSERQGAVEQFF
TGTGCCAGCAGCGAAAGACAGGGCGCGGTTGAGCAGTTCTTC
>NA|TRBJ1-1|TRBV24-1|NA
CATSDWRKGTEAFF
TGTGCCACCAGTGATTGGCGGAAGGGGACTGAAGCTTTCTTT
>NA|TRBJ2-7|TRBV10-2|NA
CASTGSSSYEQYF
TGCGCCAGCACGGGGTCGAGCTCCTACGAGCAGTACTTC
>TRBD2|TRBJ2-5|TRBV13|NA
CASSSGTSGKETQYF
TGTGCCAGCAGCTCGGGGACTAGCGGAAAAGAGACCCAGTACTTC
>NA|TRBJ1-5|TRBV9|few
CASSVGGRTGHVSQNQPQHF
TGTGCCAGCAGCGTAGGCGGAAGAACAGGACATGTTTCTCAGAATCAGCCCCAGCATTTT